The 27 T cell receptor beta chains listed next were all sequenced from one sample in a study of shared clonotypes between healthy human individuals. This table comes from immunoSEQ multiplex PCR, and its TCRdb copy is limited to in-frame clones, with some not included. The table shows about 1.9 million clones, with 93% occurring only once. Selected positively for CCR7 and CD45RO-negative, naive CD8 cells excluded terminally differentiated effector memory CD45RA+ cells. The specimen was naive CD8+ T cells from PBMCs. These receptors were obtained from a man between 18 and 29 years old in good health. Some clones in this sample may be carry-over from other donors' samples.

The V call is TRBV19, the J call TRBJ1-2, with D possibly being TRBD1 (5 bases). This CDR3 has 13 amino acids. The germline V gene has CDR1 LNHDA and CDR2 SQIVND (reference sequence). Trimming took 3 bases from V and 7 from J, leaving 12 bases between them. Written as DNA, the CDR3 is TGTGCCAGTAGTATCAGCAGGGCTGGTGGCTACACCTTC. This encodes CASSISRAGGYTF.

DNA of the CDR3: TGTGCCAGCAGTTTATGGAGGGGGTTCTATGGCTACACCTTC. Protein product: CASSLWRGFYGYTF. The chain employs TRBV28 and TRBJ1-2; TRBD1 is a possible D gene (6 bases). Germline CDR1 is MDHEN and CDR2 is SYDVKM. Trimming cost V 0 bases and J 4 bases, with 9 bases left between them. This CDR3 has 14 residues.

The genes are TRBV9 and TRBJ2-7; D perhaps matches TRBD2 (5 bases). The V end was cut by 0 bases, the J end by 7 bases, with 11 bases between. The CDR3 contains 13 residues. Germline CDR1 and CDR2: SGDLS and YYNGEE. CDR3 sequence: CASSVGLAREQYF. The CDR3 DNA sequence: TGTGCCAGCAGCGTAGGTCTAGCTAGGGAGCAGTACTTC.

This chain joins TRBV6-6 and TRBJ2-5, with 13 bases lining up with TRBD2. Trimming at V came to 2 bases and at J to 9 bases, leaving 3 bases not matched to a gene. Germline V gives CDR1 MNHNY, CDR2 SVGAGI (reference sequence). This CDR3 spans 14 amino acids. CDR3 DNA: TGTGCCAGCAGTTACGGGACTAGCGGGATGGCCCAGTACTTC. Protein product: CASSYGTSGMAQYF.

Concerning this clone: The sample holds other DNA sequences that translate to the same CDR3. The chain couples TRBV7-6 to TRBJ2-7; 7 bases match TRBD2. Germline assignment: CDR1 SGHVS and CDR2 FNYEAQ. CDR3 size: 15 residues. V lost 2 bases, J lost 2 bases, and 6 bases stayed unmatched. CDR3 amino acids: CASSLRASGAYEQYF. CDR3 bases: TGTGCCAGCAGCTTAAGGGCTAGCGGAGCCTACGAGCAGTACTTC.

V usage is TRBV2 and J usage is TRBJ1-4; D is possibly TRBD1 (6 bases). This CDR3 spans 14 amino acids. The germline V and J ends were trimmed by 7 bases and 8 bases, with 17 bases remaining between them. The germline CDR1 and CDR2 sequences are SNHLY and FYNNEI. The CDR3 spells CASISRGAREKLFF. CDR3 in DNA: TGTGCCAGCATCTCGAGGGGGGCGCGAGAAAAACTGTTTTTT.

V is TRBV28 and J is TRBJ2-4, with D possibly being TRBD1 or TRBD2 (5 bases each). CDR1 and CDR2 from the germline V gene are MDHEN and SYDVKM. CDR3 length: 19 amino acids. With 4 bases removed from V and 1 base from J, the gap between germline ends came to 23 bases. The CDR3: CASSWEMSGTQRAKNIQYF. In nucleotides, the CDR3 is TGTGCCAGCAGTTGGGAGATGTCCGGGACGCAGAGGGCCAAAAACATTCAGTACTTC.

The CDR3 sequence is CASSQDSQGGTDTQYF. In nucleotides, the CDR3 is TGCGCCAGCAGCCAAGATTCCCAGGGAGGGACAGATACGCAGTATTTT. V is TRBV4-3 and J is TRBJ2-3, with 7 nucleotides matching TRBD2. Germline V gene lookup returns CDR1 LGHNA and CDR2 YSLEER. The CDR3 covers 16 residues. Losses at the gene ends were 0 bases for V and 3 bases for J; bases not matched to a gene: 6.

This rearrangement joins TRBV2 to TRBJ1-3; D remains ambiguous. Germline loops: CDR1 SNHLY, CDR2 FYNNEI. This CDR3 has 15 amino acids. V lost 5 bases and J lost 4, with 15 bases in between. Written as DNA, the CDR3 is TGTGCCAGCAGTCGTTACCCCGACCCGGGAAACACCATATATTTT. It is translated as CASSRYPDPGNTIYF.

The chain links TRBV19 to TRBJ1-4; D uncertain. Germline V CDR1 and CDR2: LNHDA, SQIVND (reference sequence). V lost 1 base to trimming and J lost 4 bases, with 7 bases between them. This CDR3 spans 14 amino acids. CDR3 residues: CASSIGPLNEKLFF. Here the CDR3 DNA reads TGTGCCAGTAGTATAGGGCCCCTTAATGAAAAACTGTTTTTT.

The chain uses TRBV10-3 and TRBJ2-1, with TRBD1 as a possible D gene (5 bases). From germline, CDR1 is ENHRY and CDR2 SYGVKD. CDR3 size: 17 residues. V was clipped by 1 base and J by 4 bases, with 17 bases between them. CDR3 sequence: CAISEYGRTPRYNEQFF. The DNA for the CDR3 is TGTGCCATCAGTGAGTACGGCAGGACACCTCGTTACAATGAGCAGTTCTTC.

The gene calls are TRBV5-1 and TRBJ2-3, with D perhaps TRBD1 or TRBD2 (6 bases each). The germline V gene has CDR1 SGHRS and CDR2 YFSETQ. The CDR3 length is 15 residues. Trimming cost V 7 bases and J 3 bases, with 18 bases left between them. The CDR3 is CASSSEGGVTDTQYF. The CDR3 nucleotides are TGCGCCAGCTCATCGGAGGGGGGTGTTACAGATACGCAGTATTTT.

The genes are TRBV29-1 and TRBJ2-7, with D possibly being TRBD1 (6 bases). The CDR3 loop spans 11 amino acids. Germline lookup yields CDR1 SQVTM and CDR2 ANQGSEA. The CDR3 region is CSYRDSYEQYF. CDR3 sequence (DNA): TGCAGTTACAGGGACTCCTACGAGCAGTACTTC.

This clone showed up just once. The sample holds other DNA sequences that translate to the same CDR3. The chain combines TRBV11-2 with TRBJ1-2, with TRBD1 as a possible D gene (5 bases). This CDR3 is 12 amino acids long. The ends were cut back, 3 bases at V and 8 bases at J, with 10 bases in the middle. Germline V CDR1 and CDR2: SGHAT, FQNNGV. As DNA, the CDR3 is TGTGCCAGCAGCTTGGGGGGGTCCGGCTACACCTTC. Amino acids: CASSLGGSGYTF.

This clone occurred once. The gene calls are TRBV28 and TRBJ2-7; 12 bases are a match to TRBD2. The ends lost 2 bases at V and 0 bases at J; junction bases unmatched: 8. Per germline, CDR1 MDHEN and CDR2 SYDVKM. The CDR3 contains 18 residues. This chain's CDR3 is CASSLGTGLAGFSYEQYF. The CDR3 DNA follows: TGTGCCAGCAGTTTAGGTACCGGACTAGCGGGATTCTCCTACGAGCAGTACTTC.

CDR3 in DNA: TGTGCCAGCAGACATTACAGCTCCTACGAGCAGTACTTC. Translating it yields CASRHYSSYEQYF. This sequence joins TRBV11-2 and TRBJ2-7; D is unresolved. CDR1 is SGHAT and CDR2 is FQNNGV in the germline V gene. This CDR3 is built from 13 residues. V dropped 6 bases and J dropped 0 bases, with 9 bases sitting between them.

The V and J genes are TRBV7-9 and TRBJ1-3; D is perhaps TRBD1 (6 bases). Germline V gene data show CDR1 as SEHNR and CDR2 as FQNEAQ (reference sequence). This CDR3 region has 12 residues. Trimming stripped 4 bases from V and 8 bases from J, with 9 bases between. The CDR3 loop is CASSSRGHTIYF. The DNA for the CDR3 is TGTGCCAGCAGCTCCAGGGGTCACACCATATATTTT.

The CDR3 sequence is CASSFRDNTYEQYF. CDR3 DNA sequence: TGCGCCAGCAGCTTCCGGGACAACACCTACGAGCAGTACTTC. The V gene is TRBV5-1, the J gene TRBJ2-7; tentatively, D is TRBD1 (6 bases). This CDR3 spans 14 amino acids. Trimming cost V 2 bases and J 2 bases, with 11 bases left between them. Germline-derived CDR1 and CDR2 are SGHRS and YFSETQ.

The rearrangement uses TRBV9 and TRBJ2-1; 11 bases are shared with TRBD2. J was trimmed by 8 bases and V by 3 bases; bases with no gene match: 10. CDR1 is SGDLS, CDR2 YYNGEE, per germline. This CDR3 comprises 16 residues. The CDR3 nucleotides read TGTGCCAGCAGCGGCCTTACTAGCGGGAGTAGCGATGAGCAGTTCTTC. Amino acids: CASSGLTSGSSDEQFF.

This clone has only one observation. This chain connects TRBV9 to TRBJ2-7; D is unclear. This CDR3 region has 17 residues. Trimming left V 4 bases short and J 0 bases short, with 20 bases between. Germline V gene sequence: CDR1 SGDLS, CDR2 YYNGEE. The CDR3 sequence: CASSHSSCSLLSYEQYF. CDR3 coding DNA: TGTGCCAGCAGCCACTCTTCGTGCAGTCTACTCTCCTACGAGCAGTACTTC.

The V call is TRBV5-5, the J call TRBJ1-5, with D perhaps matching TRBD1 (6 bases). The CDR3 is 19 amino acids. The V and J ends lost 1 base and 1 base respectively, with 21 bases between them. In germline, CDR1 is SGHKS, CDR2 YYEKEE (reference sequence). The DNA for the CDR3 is TGTGCCAGCAGCTTGCGCTCCCGGACAGAGGTGGGAAGCAATCAGCCCCAGCATTTT. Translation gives CASSLRSRTEVGSNQPQHF.

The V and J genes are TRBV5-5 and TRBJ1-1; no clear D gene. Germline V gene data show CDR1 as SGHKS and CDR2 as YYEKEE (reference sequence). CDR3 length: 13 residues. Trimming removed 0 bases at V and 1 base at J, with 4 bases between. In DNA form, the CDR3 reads TGTGCCAGCAGCTTGGGAACGAACACTGAAGCTTTCTTT. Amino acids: CASSLGTNTEAFF.

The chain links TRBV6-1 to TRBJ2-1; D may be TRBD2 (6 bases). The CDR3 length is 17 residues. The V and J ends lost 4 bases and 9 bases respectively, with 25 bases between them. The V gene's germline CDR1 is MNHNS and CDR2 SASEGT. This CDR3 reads CASSAISGILFPPEQFF. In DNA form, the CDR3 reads TGTGCCAGCAGTGCAATTAGCGGTATTCTATTCCCACCTGAGCAGTTCTTC.

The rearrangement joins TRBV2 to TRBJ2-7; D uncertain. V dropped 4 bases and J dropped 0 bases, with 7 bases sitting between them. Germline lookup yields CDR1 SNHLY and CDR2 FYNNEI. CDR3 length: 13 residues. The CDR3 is CASSGADSYEQYF. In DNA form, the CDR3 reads TGTGCCAGCAGTGGGGCGGACTCCTACGAGCAGTACTTC.

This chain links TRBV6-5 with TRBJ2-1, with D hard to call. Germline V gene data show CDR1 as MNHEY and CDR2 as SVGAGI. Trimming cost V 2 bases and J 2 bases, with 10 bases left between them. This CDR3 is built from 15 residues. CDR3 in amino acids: CASSYGVTAYNEQFF. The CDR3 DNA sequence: TGTGCCAGCAGTTACGGGGTAACCGCCTACAATGAGCAGTTCTTC.

CDR3 in DNA: TGTGCCAGCAGGACCAGAGCCGGGACAGATAAAGAGACCCAGTACTTC. Its protein is CASRTRAGTDKETQYF. The rearrangement uses TRBV27 and TRBJ2-5, with TRBD1 identical over 7 bases. Germline V gene data show CDR1 as MNHEY and CDR2 as SMNVEV (reference sequence). The CDR3 is made up of 16 amino acids. With 6 bases clipped from V and 3 bases from J, the junction kept 13 bases outside the gene matches.

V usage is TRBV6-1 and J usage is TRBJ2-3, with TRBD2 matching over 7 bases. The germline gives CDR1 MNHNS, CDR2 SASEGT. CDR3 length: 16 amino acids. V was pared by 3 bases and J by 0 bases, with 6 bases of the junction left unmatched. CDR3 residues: CASSDWSGTSTDTQYF. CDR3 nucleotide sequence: TGTGCCAGCAGTGATTGGAGCGGGACTAGCACAGATACGCAGTATTTT.